One sample yielded the 11 T cell receptor beta chains listed below, sequenced in a study of T cell responses to AZD1222 COVID-19 vaccine. Only in-frame clones appear in the TCRdb table, and some are missing; sequencing was by immunoSEQ multiplex PCR. Of over 65,000 clones listed, approximately 90% are singletons. Sequenced here: peripheral blood, sampled 28 days after the second AZD1222 dose. These receptors were collected from an adult who received the AZD1222 COVID-19 vaccine.

The V call is TRBV3-1 (or the pseudogene TRBV3-2), the J call TRBJ2-5; D is possibly TRBD1 (5 bases). Germline V gene lookup returns CDR1 LGHDT and CDR2 YNNKEL (reference sequence). With 5 bases removed from V and 5 bases from J, the gap between germline ends came to 12 bases. The CDR3 spans 13 residues. CDR3 sequence reads: CASSSTGWETQYF. The CDR3 nucleotides read TGTGCCAGCAGCTCCACAGGTTGGGAGACCCAGTACTTC.

This chain links TRBV7-2 with TRBJ2-2; D might be TRBD1 (6 bases). The CDR3 runs to 13 residues. V was pared by 4 bases and J by 4 bases, with 7 bases between. The germline V gene has CDR1 SGHTA and CDR2 FQGNSA. CDR3 residues: CASSYRVTGELFF. The CDR3 DNA sequence: TGTGCCAGCAGCTACAGGGTCACCGGGGAGCTGTTTTTT.

The chain recombines TRBV29-1 with TRBJ2-1; 9 positions match TRBD1. J was trimmed by 5 bases and V by 6 bases; bases with no gene match: 11. Germline CDR1 is SQVTM and CDR2 is ANQGSEA. The CDR3 loop spans 15 amino acids. Written as DNA, the CDR3 is TGCAGCGTCCACATCCTCGGGACAGGGCACAATGAGCAGTTCTTC. Amino acids: CSVHILGTGHNEQFF.

The CDR3 DNA sequence: TGTGCCAGCAGCATCGGGCTACAGGGTACTCAGCCCCAGCATTTT. As protein: CASSIGLQGTQPQHF. This chain connects TRBV7-2 to TRBJ1-5, with D tentatively TRBD1 (6 bases). V gave up 5 bases and J gave up 6 bases, with 17 bases separating them. CDR1 SGHTA and CDR2 FQGNSA come from the germline V gene. CDR3 length: 15 amino acids.

This chain links TRBV10-3 with TRBJ1-2, with 8 positions matching TRBD1. V dropped 0 bases and J dropped 4; count of bases not matched to a gene: 4. This CDR3 comprises 15 residues. Germline V gives CDR1 ENHRY, CDR2 SYGVKD. Here the CDR3 reads CAISESAGGSYGYTF. In nucleotides, the CDR3 is TGTGCCATCAGTGAGTCGGCAGGGGGCAGCTATGGCTACACCTTC.

The rearrangement joins TRBV4-3 to TRBJ2-5, with 7 bases fitting TRBD2. CDR3 length: 16 residues. In germline, CDR1 is LGHNA, CDR2 YSLEER. J was trimmed by 5 bases and V by 2 bases; bases with no gene match: 11. CDR3 in DNA: TGCGCCAGCAGCCAACTTGGCGGGGGATTAGGGGAGACCCAGTACTTC. It is translated as CASSQLGGGLGETQYF.

The V gene is TRBV19, the J gene TRBJ1-2; D gene unclear. The length of the CDR3 is 13 residues. Germline-derived CDR1 and CDR2 are LNHDA and SQIVND (reference sequence). The V gene lost 7 bases and the J gene lost 4 bases, with 13 bases spanning the gap. The CDR3 coding sequence is TGTGCCAGTACCTTCCTGGACGCCTATGGCTACACCTTC. It specifies CASTFLDAYGYTF.

The chain uses TRBV19 and TRBJ2-7; 10 nucleotides line up with TRBD1. Germline trimming cut 7 bases from V and 2 bases from J; bases unmatched to any gene: 8. CDR3 size: 15 residues. Germline V CDR1 and CDR2: LNHDA, SQIVND (reference sequence). CDR3 nucleotide sequence: TGTGCCAGTACCCAGACAGGGGGCTTAACCTACGAGCAGTACTTC. It translates to CASTQTGGLTYEQYF. Combining the CDR3 with reference TRBV19 and TRBJ2-7 gives the whole variable domain DGGITQSPKYLFRKEGQNVTLSCEQNLNHDAMYWYRQDPGQGLRLIYYSQIVNDFQKGDIAEGYSVSREKKESFPLTVTSAQKNPTAFYLCASTQTGGLTYEQYFGPGTRLTVT.

J is TRBJ2-3 and V is TRBV2; D is unresolved. Deletions cut 1 base from V and 8 bases from J, with 10 bases between. Germline V gene data show CDR1 as SNHLY and CDR2 as FYNNEI. The CDR3 loop spans 13 amino acids. In DNA, the CDR3 is TGTGCCAGCAGTGAAGTAACAGTCTCTACGCAGTATTTT. The encoded protein is CASSEVTVSTQYF. The entire variable domain, with the rest obtained from reference TRBV2 and TRBJ2-3, is as follows: EPEVTQTPSHQVTQMGQEVILRCVPISNHLYFYWYRQILGQKVEFLVSFYNNEISEKSEIFDDQFSVERPDGSNFTLKIRSTKLEDSAMYFCASSEVTVSTQYFGPGTRLTVL.

The rearrangement joins TRBV4-1 to TRBJ1-1; D may be TRBD1 (6 bases). This CDR3 region has 16 residues. Trimming pared 2 bases from V and 3 bases from J, leaving 16 bases between. Germline CDR1 reads MGHRA; CDR2 reads YSYEKL. The CDR3 DNA follows: TGCGCCAGCAGCCAAAGGGAGGGGGTCCTGGACACTGAAGCTTTCTTT. It encodes CASSQREGVLDTEAFF.

This chain uses TRBV4-3 with TRBJ2-3, with a possible D match to TRBD2 (7 bases). CDR3 length: 16 amino acids. Germline V CDR1 and CDR2: LGHNA, YSLEER. Trimming removed 4 bases from V and 4 bases from J, with 18 bases in between. The CDR3 coding sequence is TGCGCCAGCAGCCCCGGCCCGGGGGGCCGGTCAGATACGCAGTATTTT. Amino acids: CASSPGPGGRSDTQYF.